Listed here are 18 T cell receptor beta chains from one sample, sequenced in a study of T cell repertoires in cytomegalovirus infection. TCRdb used MiXCR to reprocess the reads, holding one entry per CDR3 protein. Among roughly 200,000 distinct CDR3 sequences, 9.5% were seen once, and the ten largest hold about 4.2%. The sequencing input was PBMCs. Receptors originate from a human donor in good health (CMV status not recorded). Some clones in this sample may be carry-over from other donors' samples.

This clonotype was recorded many times. This chain links TRBV28 with TRBJ2-7, with D tentatively TRBD1 (7 bases). This CDR3 comprises 15 residues. Per the germline V gene, CDR1 is MDHEN and CDR2 is SYDVKM. V gave up 3 bases and J gave up 2 bases, with 14 bases separating them. DNA for the CDR3: TGTGCCAGCAGTTTCCCCGCGGGACAGACCTACGAGCAGTACTTC. Translating it yields CASSFPAGQTYEQYF. The full variable domain, with the rest looked up from reference TRBV28 and TRBJ2-7, is DVKVTQSSRYLVKRTGEKVFLECVQDMDHENMFWYRQDPGLGLRLIYFSYDVKMKEKGDIPEGYSVSREKKERFSLILESASTNQTSMYLCASSFPAGQTYEQYFGPGTRLTVT.

The chain employs TRBV29-1 and TRBJ2-1; D may be TRBD1 (6 bases). CDR1 is SQVTM and CDR2 is ANQGSEA in the germline V gene. The CDR3 covers 15 residues. V was shortened by 0 bases and J by 7 bases, with 16 bases between the two germline ends. The DNA of the CDR3 is TGCAGCGTTGAAGATAGGCTAGGGGGAAATAATGAGCAGTTCTTC. It specifies CSVEDRLGGNNEQFF.

This clonotype appeared many times. The CDR3 loop reads CASQVAGPGRGTDTQYF. The CDR3 DNA sequence: TGTGCCAGTCAGGTTGCGGGGCCCGGTCGGGGCACAGATACGCAGTATTTT. This chain links TRBV7-8 with TRBJ2-3, with TRBD2 as a possible D gene (6 bases). This CDR3 has 17 amino acids. Trimming shortened V by 9 bases and J by 1 base, and 23 bases separated the two germline ends. Germline-derived CDR1 and CDR2 are SGHVS and FQNEAQ.

This clonotype was found many times. CDR3 protein: CATSDRTSTYEQYF. The DNA of the CDR3 is TGTGCCACCTCAGACCGGACTTCCACGTACGAGCAGTACTTC. The V and J genes are TRBV19 and TRBJ2-7; weak D call: TRBD2 (5 bases). The germline V gene has CDR1 LNHDA and CDR2 SQIVND (reference sequence). CDR3 length: 14 amino acids. V was clipped by 10 bases and J by 4 bases, with 20 bases between them.

The rearrangement uses TRBV2 and TRBJ2-1; 14 bases fit TRBD2. J was trimmed by 10 bases and V by 5 bases; bases with no gene match: 10. The CDR3 spans 16 residues. Germline assignment: CDR1 SNHLY and CDR2 FYNNEI. The CDR3 protein is CASSNGLAGGGVEQFF. The CDR3 DNA follows: TGTGCCAGCAGTAACGGACTAGCGGGAGGCGGGGTGGAGCAGTTCTTC.

This clonotype has just a few counts. CDR3 coding DNA: TGTGCCAGCAGTGAAAACAGGGGCCCGGGGAACAATCAGCCCCAGCATTTT. This gives the protein CASSENRGPGNNQPQHF. The chain carries TRBV2 and TRBJ1-5; 7 nucleotides align to TRBD1. Germline-derived CDR1 and CDR2 are SNHLY and FYNNEI. After removal of 2 bases from V and 3 bases from J, the junction contained 10 bases not matched to a gene. CDR3 length: 17 residues.

V is TRBV29-1 and J is TRBJ1-2; perhaps TRBD1 as D (5 bases). The length of the CDR3 is 12 residues. CDR1 and CDR2 from the germline V gene are SQVTM and ANQGSEA. Deletions cut 5 bases from V and 4 bases from J, with 11 bases between. CDR3 DNA: TGCAGCGTTCGCCAGGGTGTCTATGGCTACACCTTC. It codes for CSVRQGVYGYTF.

This clonotype was counted many times. The chain couples TRBV7-2 to TRBJ2-4; TRBD1 aligns across 9 bases. Per germline, CDR1 SGHTA and CDR2 FQGNSA. This CDR3 has 16 amino acids. J was trimmed by 4 bases and V by 5 bases; bases with no gene match: 9. CDR3 DNA: TGTGCCAGCAGCGTCGCGACCGGGACAGGGAAAAACATTCAGTACTTC. Translating gives CASSVATGTGKNIQYF.

This clonotype was found many times. CDR3 nucleotides: TGTGCCAGCACCCCTAGCGGGGGGATTTTCACAGATACGCAGTATTTT. Translated, it gives CASTPSGGIFTDTQYF. This chain joins TRBV7-9 and TRBJ2-3; 11 positions match TRBD2. Trimming took 7 bases from V and 2 from J; bases not matched to a gene: 8. Germline values: CDR1 SEHNR, CDR2 FQNEAQ (reference sequence). The CDR3 runs to 16 residues. Using reference TRBV7-9 and TRBJ2-3 for the parts outside the CDR3, the full variable domain is DTGVSQNPRHKITKRGQNVTFRCDPISEHNRLYWYRQTLGQGPEFLTYFQNEAQLEKSRLLSDRFSAERPKGSFSTLEIQRTEQGDSAMYLCASTPSGGIFTDTQYFGPGTRLTVL.

In this sample, this clonotype turned up many times. This sequence joins TRBV7-2 and TRBJ2-3, with D uncertain. Germline CDR1 is SGHTA and CDR2 is FQGNSA. The V end lost 1 base, the J end lost 6 bases, and 5 bases lay between the germline ends. The CDR3 extends over 12 amino acids. As DNA, the CDR3 is TGTGCCAGCAGCTTAGATACCGATACGCAGTATTTT. Its protein product is CASSLDTDTQYF.

This clonotype was recorded many times. This chain joins TRBV7-2 and TRBJ1-1; 7 nucleotides align to TRBD1. This CDR3 is built from 16 residues. V gave up 1 base and J gave up 7 bases; unmatched junction bases: 12. CDR1 is SGHTA and CDR2 is FQGNSA in the germline V gene. CDR3 residues: CASSLDGGMRGHEAFF. The CDR3 nucleotides read TGTGCCAGCAGCTTAGACGGTGGGATGAGGGGGCATGAAGCTTTCTTT.

The chain has TRBV5-4 and TRBJ1-2; 10 bases line up with TRBD1. Germline V gene lookup returns CDR1 SGHNT and CDR2 YYREEE (reference sequence). The CDR3 extends over 16 amino acids. V lost 3 bases, J lost 8 bases, and 13 bases stayed unmatched. The CDR3, as DNA: TGTGCCAGCAGCTCCCCCGGACCCGGACAGGGGGTCGGCTACACCTTC. It specifies CASSSPGPGQGVGYTF.

This clonotype was detected many times. V is TRBV14 and J is TRBJ2-1; D might be TRBD2 (5 bases). The V end lost 0 bases, the J end lost 6 bases, and 15 bases lay between the germline ends. Germline CDR1 SGHDN, CDR2 FVKESK. The CDR3 runs to 16 residues. CDR3 loop: CASSQDIYSVGNEQFF. For the CDR3, the DNA is TGTGCCAGCAGCCAAGACATTTATAGCGTTGGCAATGAGCAGTTCTTC.

The sample holds many counts of this clonotype. Sequence at one end of the junction differs from germline and may be a read error. This rearrangement joins TRBV11-2 to TRBJ2-7, with 7 bases aligning to TRBD2. Germline V lookup: CDR1 SGHAT, CDR2 FQNNGV. This CDR3 has 13 amino acids. The CDR3 is CASSLDLSGEQYF. The CDR3, as DNA: TGTGCCAGCAGCCTAGACCTTAGCGGGGAGCAGTACTTC.

This clonotype has a count of ten or more. V and J are TRBV7-2 and TRBJ2-1, with 12 bases lining up with TRBD2. Germline loops: CDR1 SGHTA, CDR2 FQGNSA. The CDR3 runs 16 residues. Losses at the gene ends were 5 bases for V and 7 bases for J; bases not matched to a gene: 9. DNA of the CDR3: TGTGCCAGCAGCCCGACTAGCGGGAGAACGGGGAATGAGCAGTTCTTC. Translation gives CASSPTSGRTGNEQFF.

V is TRBV12-3 or TRBV12-4 and J is TRBJ2-5, with 7 bases matching TRBD2. V lost 8 bases and J lost 4; bases outside the gene matches: 10. CDR3 length: 14 amino acids. The CDR3: CASRGGPGGETQYF. Written as DNA, the CDR3 is TGTGCCAGCCGGGGCGGACCGGGGGGAGAGACCCAGTACTTC.

This sequence joins TRBV20-1 and TRBJ1-1, with D perhaps TRBD1 (6 bases). Trimming took 6 bases from V and 6 from J, leaving 14 bases between them. CDR1 and CDR2 (germline): DFQATT, SNEGSKA (reference sequence). The CDR3 is 12 amino acids. CDR3 residues: CSAEGGVAEAFF. As DNA, the CDR3 is TGCAGTGCGGAGGGGGGGGTCGCTGAAGCTTTCTTT.

This clonotype was seen more than once but under ten times. Relative to the germline gene, one junction end is altered; a read error may explain this. The chain joins TRBV5-3 to TRBJ2-6; either TRBD1 or TRBD2 may supply D (5 bases each). TRBV5-3 is given ORF status, its function remaining uncertain. The CDR3 runs to 15 residues. CDR3 sequence reads: CASSLGEVRANVLTF. CDR3 in DNA: TGTGCCAGCAGCTTGGGGGAAGTTAGGGCCAACGTCCTGACTTTC.